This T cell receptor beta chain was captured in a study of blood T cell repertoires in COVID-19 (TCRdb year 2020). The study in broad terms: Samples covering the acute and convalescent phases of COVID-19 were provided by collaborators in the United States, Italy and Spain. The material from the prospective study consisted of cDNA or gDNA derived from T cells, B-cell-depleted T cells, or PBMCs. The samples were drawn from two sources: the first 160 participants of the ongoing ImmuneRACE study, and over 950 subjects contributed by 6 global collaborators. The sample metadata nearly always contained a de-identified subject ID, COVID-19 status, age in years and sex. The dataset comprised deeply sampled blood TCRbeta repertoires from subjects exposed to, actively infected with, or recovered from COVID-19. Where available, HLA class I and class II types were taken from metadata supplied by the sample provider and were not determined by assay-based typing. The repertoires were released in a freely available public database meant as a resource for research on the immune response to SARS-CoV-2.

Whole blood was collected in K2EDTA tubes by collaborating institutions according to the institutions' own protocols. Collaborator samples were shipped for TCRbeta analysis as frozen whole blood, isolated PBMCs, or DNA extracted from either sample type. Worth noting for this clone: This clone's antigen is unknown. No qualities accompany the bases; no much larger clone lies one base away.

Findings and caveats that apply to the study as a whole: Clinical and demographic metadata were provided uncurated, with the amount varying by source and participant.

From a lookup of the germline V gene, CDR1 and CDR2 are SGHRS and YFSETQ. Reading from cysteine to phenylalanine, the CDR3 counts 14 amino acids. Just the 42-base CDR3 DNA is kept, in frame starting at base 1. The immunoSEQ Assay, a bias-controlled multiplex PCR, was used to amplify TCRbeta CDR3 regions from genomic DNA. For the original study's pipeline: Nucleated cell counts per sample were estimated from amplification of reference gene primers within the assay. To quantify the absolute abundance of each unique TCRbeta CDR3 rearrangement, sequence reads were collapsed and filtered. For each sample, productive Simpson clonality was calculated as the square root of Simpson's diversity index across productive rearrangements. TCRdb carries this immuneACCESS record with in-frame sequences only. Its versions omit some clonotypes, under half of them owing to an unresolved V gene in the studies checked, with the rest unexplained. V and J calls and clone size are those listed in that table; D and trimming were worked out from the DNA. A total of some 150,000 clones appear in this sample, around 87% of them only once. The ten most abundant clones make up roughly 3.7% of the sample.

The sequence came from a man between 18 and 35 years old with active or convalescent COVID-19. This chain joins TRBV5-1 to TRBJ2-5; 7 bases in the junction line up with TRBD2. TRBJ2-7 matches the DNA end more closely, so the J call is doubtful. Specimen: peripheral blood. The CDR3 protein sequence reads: CASSFGAGAYEQYF. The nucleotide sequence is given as TGCGCCAGCAGCTTCGGTGCGGGAGCCTACGAGCAGTACTTC.